This T cell receptor (beta chain) is from a study of blood T cell repertoires in COVID-19. Germline CDR1 and CDR2: MNHEY and SMNVEV (reference sequence). The V gene end was trimmed by 4 bases and the J gene end by 7 bases; junction bases not matched to a gene: 17. The CDR3 has 18 residues. Sequencing was performed with immunoSEQ multiplex PCR; in TCRdb, only in-frame clones are kept and a portion is missing. There are some 150,000 clones in the sample; roughly 80% occur only once, and roughly 4.9% lies in the top ten. This sequence was found in a human donor in a cohort sampled during active COVID-19. Material for sequencing was peripheral blood. V usage is TRBV27 and J usage is TRBJ1-4, with 8 bases lining up with TRBD1. The CDR3 coding sequence is TGTGCCAGCAGTTCAAGTCAACATACAGGGGGGATCATTGAAAAACTGTTTTTT. It is translated as CASSSSQHTGGIIEKLFF.